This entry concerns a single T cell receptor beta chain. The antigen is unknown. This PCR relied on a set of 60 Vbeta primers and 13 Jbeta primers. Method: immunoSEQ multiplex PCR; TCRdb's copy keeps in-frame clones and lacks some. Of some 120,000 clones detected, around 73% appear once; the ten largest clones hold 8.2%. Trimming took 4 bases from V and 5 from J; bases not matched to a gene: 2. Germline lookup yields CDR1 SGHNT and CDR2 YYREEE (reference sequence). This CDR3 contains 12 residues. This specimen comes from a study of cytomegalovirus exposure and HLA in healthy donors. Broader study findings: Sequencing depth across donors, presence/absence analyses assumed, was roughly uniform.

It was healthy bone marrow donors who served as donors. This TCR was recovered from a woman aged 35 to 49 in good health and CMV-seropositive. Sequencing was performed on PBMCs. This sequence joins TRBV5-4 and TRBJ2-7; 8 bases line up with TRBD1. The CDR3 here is CASSVTGDEQYF. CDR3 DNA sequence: TGTGCCAGCAGCGTGACAGGGGACGAGCAGTACTTC.